This TCR beta chain was identified during a study of esophageal squamous cell carcinoma under preoperative chemotherapy. Study information: Both tumor-infiltrating lymphocytes and peripheral blood T cells had their TCR repertoires profiled. Findings and limits, study-wide: Clonal contraction, more than amplification, hit abundant clones after paclitaxel-nedaplatin. Chemotherapy was followed by significantly higher TCR diversity in peripheral T cells only, not tumor-infiltrating lymphocytes. Post-treatment tumor-infiltrating lymphocytes appeared partly derived from peripheral T cells migrating into the tumor.

Time point described: before preoperative PTX-NDP chemotherapy. This clonotype is medium-sized (0.01 to 0.1%) in the sample. What it recognizes is unknown. A single record per CDR3 protein comes from TCRdb applying MiXCR to the PCR reads. The table has tens of thousands of distinct CDR3 sequences, roughly half seen once; the top ten hold roughly 12%. The CDR3 is 13 amino acids. Germline lookup yields CDR1 MNHEY and CDR2 SVGAGI. The trim removed 4 bases at V and 5 bases at J, leaving 4 bases unmatched. This sequence was found in a human donor with esophageal squamous cell carcinoma. The donor label of this sample is uncertain. The sample was collected from a patient given preoperative chemotherapy. This rearrangement joins TRBV6-5 to TRBJ2-5; 7 bases fit TRBD2. In DNA, the CDR3 is TGTGCCAGCAGTTCAGGGCGGGGGGAGACCCAGTACTTC. It translates to CASSSGRGETQYF.